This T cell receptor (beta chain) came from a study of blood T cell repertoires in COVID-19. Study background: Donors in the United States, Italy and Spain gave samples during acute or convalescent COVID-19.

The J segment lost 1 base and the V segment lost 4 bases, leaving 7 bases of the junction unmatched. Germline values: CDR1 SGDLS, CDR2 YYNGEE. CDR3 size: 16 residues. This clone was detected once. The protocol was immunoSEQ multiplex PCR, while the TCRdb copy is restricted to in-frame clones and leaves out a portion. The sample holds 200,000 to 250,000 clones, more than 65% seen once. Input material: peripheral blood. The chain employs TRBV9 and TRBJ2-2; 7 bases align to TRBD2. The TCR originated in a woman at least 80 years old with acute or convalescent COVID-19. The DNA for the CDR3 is TGTGCCAGCAGCCCTCTCTCGGGGGGGAACACCGGGGAGCTGTTTTTT. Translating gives CASSPLSGGNTGELFF.